Following are 32 T cell receptor beta chains from one sample sequenced in a study of T cell responses to AZD1222 COVID-19 vaccine. The protocol was immunoSEQ multiplex PCR, while the TCRdb copy is restricted to in-frame clones and leaves out a portion. The profile shows about 84,000 clones, 87% of them singletons. The source material was peripheral blood, sampled 28 days after the second AZD1222 dose. The receptors stem from an adult who received the AZD1222 COVID-19 vaccine.

V gene TRBV7-2 combines with J gene TRBJ1-6, with D possibly matching TRBD1 (5 bases). The CDR3 is 14 residues long. The V end lost 5 bases, the J end lost 12 bases, and 17 bases lay between the germline ends. Looked up from germline, CDR1 is SGHTA and CDR2 is FQGNSA. The CDR3 DNA sequence: TGTGCCAGCAGCCCCCAGGGCAGCTTCGGACCCCTCCACTTT. Encoded protein: CASSPQGSFGPLHF.

With respect to this clone: Other DNA sequences in the same sample also yield this CDR3. The rearrangement joins TRBV5-1 to TRBJ2-7, with TRBD1 matching over 11 bases. The germline gives CDR1 SGHRS, CDR2 YFSETQ. This CDR3 region has 15 residues. V lost 4 bases to trimming and J lost 1 base; unmatched junction nucleotides: 4. This CDR3 reads CASSLGQGASYEQYF. CDR3 in DNA: TGCGCCAGCAGCCTAGGACAGGGGGCATCCTACGAGCAGTACTTC.

The chain combines TRBV7-9 with TRBJ2-2; TRBD1 aligns across 8 bases. CDR3 length: 14 residues. Germline V CDR1 and CDR2: SEHNR, FQNEAQ (reference sequence). Trimming removed 5 bases from V and 5 bases from J; junction bases left unmatched: 4. The CDR3 loop is CASSATGGTGELFF. DNA of the CDR3: TGTGCCAGCAGCGCCACAGGGGGGACCGGGGAGCTGTTTTTT.

The chain uses TRBV19 and TRBJ2-7; the D call may be TRBD1 or TRBD2 (6 bases each). Germline CDR1 reads LNHDA; CDR2 reads SQIVND (reference sequence). The V gene lost 3 bases and the J gene lost 3 bases, with 15 bases spanning the gap. The CDR3 extends over 15 amino acids. CDR3 in amino acids: CASSMRKGGNYEQYF. CDR3 coding DNA: TGTGCCAGTAGTATGCGAAAGGGGGGCAACTACGAGCAGTACTTC.

The chain carries TRBV29-1 and TRBJ2-7, with D perhaps TRBD1 (6 bases). The CDR3 contains 13 residues. CDR1 and CDR2 (germline): SQVTM, ANQGSEA. V lost 3 bases and J lost 3, with 12 bases in between. The CDR3 here is CSVETGENYEQYF. In nucleotides, the CDR3 is TGCAGCGTTGAGACAGGCGAAAACTACGAGCAGTACTTC.

The chain recombines TRBV5-6 with TRBJ2-1; 10 bases line up with TRBD2. The ends lost 2 bases at V and 6 bases at J; junction bases unmatched: 5. CDR1 SGHDT and CDR2 YYEEEE come from the germline V gene. This CDR3 is built from 15 residues. The CDR3 nucleotides read TGTGCCAGCAGCTTCTGGACTAGCGGTTCCAATGAGCAGTTCTTC. Residues: CASSFWTSGSNEQFF.

The chain carries TRBV9 and TRBJ2-1; D may correspond to TRBD1 or TRBD2 (5 bases each). CDR3 length: 17 amino acids. The germline CDR1 and CDR2 sequences are SGDLS and YYNGEE. V dropped 0 bases and J dropped 6 bases, with 19 bases sitting between them. CDR3 protein: CASSVEVGASTFNEQFF. CDR3 in DNA: TGTGCCAGCAGCGTAGAGGTCGGGGCCTCAACCTTCAATGAGCAGTTCTTC. Together with reference TRBV9 and TRBJ2-1, the CDR3 gives the full variable domain: DSGVTQTPKHLITATGQRVTLRCSPRSGDLSVYWYQQSLDQGLQFLIQYYNGEERAKGNILERFSAQQFPDLHSELNLSSLELGDSALYFCASSVEVGASTFNEQFFGPGTRLTVL.

In this sample, this clone turned up once. The chain joins TRBV19 to TRBJ1-1, with TRBD1 matching over 7 bases. The CDR3 is 14 residues long. After removal of 7 bases from V and 3 bases from J, the junction contained 8 bases not matched to a gene. Germline-derived CDR1 and CDR2 are LNHDA and SQIVND (reference sequence). CDR3 bases: TGTGCCAGTAACTCAGGCCAGGGGGACACTGAAGCTTTCTTT. Its translation is CASNSGQGDTEAFF.

V and J are TRBV18 and TRBJ1-6; unclear D gene. The CDR3 sequence is 15 residues long. Per germline, CDR1 KGHSH and CDR2 LQKENI. Trimming shortened V by 4 bases and J by 0 bases, and 7 bases separated the two germline ends. CDR3 nucleotide sequence: TGTGCCAGCTCACAGATAAGCTCCTATAATTCACCCCTCCACTTT. Translated, it gives CASSQISSYNSPLHF.

The V call is TRBV5-4, the J call TRBJ1-3; 7 positions agree with TRBD1. V lost 1 base and J lost 1; bases outside the gene matches: 8. Germline V gene lookup returns CDR1 SGHNT and CDR2 YYREEE (reference sequence). The CDR3 is made up of 17 amino acids. Written as DNA, the CDR3 is TGTGCCAGCAGCTTGTTCGGAGGGGGCCCTTCTGGAAACACCATATATTTT. It is translated as CASSLFGGGPSGNTIYF.

The chain carries TRBV29-1 and TRBJ1-1, with 10 bases lining up with TRBD1. CDR3 length: 13 amino acids. CDR1 and CDR2 (germline): SQVTM, ANQGSEA. J lost 4 bases, V lost 5 bases, and 4 bases had no gene match. This chain's CDR3 is CSVLGTGATEAFF. The CDR3 bases are TGCAGCGTTCTTGGGACAGGGGCCACTGAAGCTTTCTTT. Supplemented by reference TRBV29-1 and TRBJ1-1, the full variable domain reads SAVISQKPSRDICQRGTSLTIQCQVDSQVTMMFWYRQQPGQSLTLIATANQGSEATYESGFVIDKFPISRPNLTFSTLTVSNMSPEDSSIYLCSVLGTGATEAFFGQGTRLTVV.

The chain employs TRBV7-2 and TRBJ1-4; a weak D match, TRBD1 (5 bases). CDR1 is SGHTA, CDR2 FQGNSA, per germline. Trimming removed 3 bases from V and 8 bases from J, with 16 bases in between. The CDR3 spans 15 residues. CDR3 loop: CASSLGGGVSEKLFF. CDR3 nucleotides: TGTGCCAGCAGCTTGGGTGGAGGGGTCTCAGAAAAACTGTTTTTT. The full variable domain, completed using reference TRBV7-2 and TRBJ1-4, is GAGVSQSPSNKVTEKGKDVELRCDPISGHTALYWYRQSLGQGLEFLIYFQGNSAPDKSGLPSDRFSAERTGGSVSTLTIQRTQQEDSAVYLCASSLGGGVSEKLFFGSGTQLSVL.

The chain links TRBV5-1 to TRBJ2-1; 8 bases align to TRBD2. Trimming cost V 5 bases and J 6 bases; bases outside gene matches: 4. Germline CDR1 reads SGHRS; CDR2 reads YFSETQ. The CDR3 length is 13 residues. In DNA form, the CDR3 reads TGCGCCAGCAGTCCCGGGACTAGCAATGAGCAGTTCTTC. Protein: CASSPGTSNEQFF.

V usage is TRBV7-3 and J usage is TRBJ2-3, with TRBD2 identical over 7 bases. Per germline, CDR1 SGHTA and CDR2 FQGTGA. After removal of 5 bases from V and 4 bases from J, the junction contained 12 bases not matched to a gene. The CDR3 has 16 amino acids. This CDR3 reads CASSPELAMSPDTQYF. In DNA, the CDR3 is TGTGCCAGCAGCCCCGAACTAGCGATGTCTCCAGATACGCAGTATTTT.

The CDR3 spells CASSLAGQGQSYEQYF. The CDR3 DNA is TGTGCCAGCAGCTTAGCTGGGCAGGGGCAATCCTACGAGCAGTACTTC. The rearrangement links TRBV11-2 to TRBJ2-7; perhaps TRBD1 as D (6 bases). Between the trimmed V and J ends, which lost 1 base and 1 base, there was a span of 14 bases. CDR1 is SGHAT and CDR2 is FQNNGV in the germline V gene. The CDR3 consists of 16 residues.

The chain links TRBV5-4 to TRBJ1-1; no definite D call. The CDR3 runs 12 residues. Germline CDR1 reads SGHNT; CDR2 reads YYREEE (reference sequence). Trimming took off 5 bases at V and 5 bases at J, with 10 bases between the two ends. CDR3 loop: CASRTQWTEAFF. DNA of the CDR3: TGTGCCAGCAGAACTCAGTGGACTGAAGCTTTCTTT.

V usage is TRBV28 and J usage is TRBJ2-5; 9 bases align to TRBD1. Germline assignment: CDR1 MDHEN and CDR2 SYDVKM. The CDR3 extends over 14 amino acids. V dropped 3 bases and J dropped 4; count of bases not matched to a gene: 3. The CDR3 loop is CASSFRQGVETQYF. The CDR3, as DNA: TGTGCCAGCAGTTTCCGACAGGGGGTAGAGACCCAGTACTTC.

The CDR3 reads CASSIGGGYSPLHF. The CDR3, as DNA: TGTGCCAGCTCCATTGGGGGAGGTTATTCACCCCTCCACTTT. J is TRBJ1-6 and V is TRBV9, with D possibly being TRBD1 (5 bases). The germline V and J ends were trimmed by 7 bases and 8 bases, with 16 bases remaining between them. The germline V gene encodes CDR1 SGDLS and CDR2 YYNGEE. The length of the CDR3 is 14 residues.

This clone was picked up a small number of times. The chain couples TRBV28 to TRBJ1-4; tentatively, D is TRBD1 (5 bases). The CDR3 is 16 amino acids. CDR1 is MDHEN, CDR2 SYDVKM, per germline. Trimming left V 7 bases short and J 0 bases short, with 15 bases between. Here the CDR3 reads CASTLSGRTTNEKLFF. The CDR3 DNA reads as TGTGCCAGCACCCTCTCAGGGCGGACAACTAATGAAAAACTGTTTTTT.

The table lists this clone with a count of one. The chain carries TRBV27 and TRBJ1-1; no clear D gene. There are 15 residues in the CDR3. The V gene's germline CDR1 is MNHEY and CDR2 SMNVEV (reference sequence). V dropped 5 bases and J dropped 0 bases, with 13 bases sitting between them. The CDR3 DNA reads TGTGCCAGCAGTCCCGCCACGTTCATGAACACTGAAGCTTTCTTT. It yields the protein CASSPATFMNTEAFF.

The genes are TRBV13 and TRBJ2-7; 7 bases line up with TRBD1. The V and J ends lost 3 bases and 2 bases, in that order; junction bases with no gene match: 10. This CDR3 comprises 16 residues. CDR1 is PRHDT and CDR2 is FYEKMQ in the germline V gene (reference sequence). This chain's CDR3 is CASSLGDSQTTYEQYF. The DNA for the CDR3 is TGTGCCAGCAGCTTGGGGGACAGCCAGACTACCTACGAGCAGTACTTC.

The chain has TRBV5-1 and TRBJ1-2; D is ambiguous. Germline loops: CDR1 SGHRS, CDR2 YFSETQ. The length of the CDR3 is 14 residues. Trimming left V 0 bases short and J 8 bases short, with 14 bases between. CDR3 region: CASSLGSGPGGYTF. Here the CDR3 DNA reads TGCGCCAGCAGCTTGGGGTCCGGTCCGGGAGGCTACACCTTC.

This chain uses TRBV7-3 with TRBJ2-3; D uncertain. CDR3 size: 14 residues. Germline CDR1 and CDR2: SGHTA and FQGTGA. V lost 5 bases, J lost 2 bases, and 11 bases lay in between. For the CDR3, the DNA is TGTGCCAGCAGCATCGGCAGGTCCACAGATACGCAGTATTTT. This sequence encodes CASSIGRSTDTQYF.

This clone was detected once. The chain uses TRBV5-4 and TRBJ2-5; D perhaps matches TRBD2 (6 bases). The CDR3 runs to 15 residues. CDR1 is SGHNT and CDR2 is YYREEE in the germline V gene (reference sequence). V was clipped by 7 bases and J by 4 bases, with 20 bases between them. DNA of the CDR3: TGTGCCAGCTATACAAAGGCGGGATCGGCAGAGACCCAGTACTTC. It is translated as CASYTKAGSAETQYF.

This chain connects TRBV6-5 to TRBJ1-1; tentative D call: TRBD1 (5 bases). The CDR3 is 15 residues long. The V gene's germline CDR1 is MNHEY and CDR2 SVGAGI. Trimming removed 4 bases from V and 5 bases from J, with 17 bases in between. The CDR3 region is CASSSPGHWGTEAFF. CDR3 sequence (DNA): TGTGCCAGCAGTTCCCCAGGACATTGGGGGACTGAAGCTTTCTTT.

V gene TRBV18 combines with J gene TRBJ1-1; 10 nucleotides line up with TRBD1. The CDR3 sequence is 15 residues long. Trimming at V came to 2 bases and at J to 4 bases, leaving 4 bases not matched to a gene. Germline assignment: CDR1 KGHSH and CDR2 LQKENI. The CDR3 loop is CASSPDRGRGTEAFF. The DNA for the CDR3 is TGTGCCAGCTCACCAGACAGGGGGCGCGGCACTGAAGCTTTCTTT.

The CDR3 sequence is CASMPGDTGETQYF. The CDR3, as DNA: TGTGCCAGCATGCCCGGAGACACGGGAGAGACCCAGTACTTC. V gene TRBV5-6 combines with J gene TRBJ2-5; D gene uncertain. The CDR3 consists of 14 residues. Germline V lookup: CDR1 SGHDT, CDR2 YYEEEE. V was pared by 6 bases and J by 4 bases, with 16 bases between.

This clone was detected only once. The DNA for the CDR3 is TGCGCCAGCTACACCGGGGGCAACACCGGGGAGCTGTTTTTT. It specifies CASYTGGNTGELFF. This chain links TRBV5-1 with TRBJ2-2; the D call may be TRBD1 or TRBD2 (6 bases each). Germline values: CDR1 SGHRS, CDR2 YFSETQ. CDR3 length equals 14 residues. V was clipped by 7 bases and J by 2 bases, with 12 bases between them.

The chain carries TRBV3-1 (or the pseudogene TRBV3-2) and TRBJ1-6, with D uncertain. Germline assignment: CDR1 LGHDT and CDR2 YNNKEL (reference sequence). Trimming removed 3 bases at V and 3 bases at J, with 6 bases between. The CDR3 covers 14 residues. CDR3 amino acids: CASSHLRYNSPLHF. CDR3 bases: TGTGCCAGCAGCCATCTCCGCTATAATTCACCCCTCCACTTT.

This rearrangement joins TRBV19 to TRBJ1-2; D unresolved. Germline lookup yields CDR1 LNHDA and CDR2 SQIVND (reference sequence). The CDR3 extends over 14 amino acids. Trimming left V 2 bases short and J 2 bases short, with 9 bases between. The CDR3 DNA reads as TGTGCCAGTAGTATACAAGCAATCAACTATGGCTACACCTTC. Its translation is CASSIQAINYGYTF.

The chain couples TRBV6-5 to TRBJ1-2; no reliable D call. Germline loops: CDR1 MNHEY, CDR2 SVGAGI. CDR3 length: 12 amino acids. Trimming took 0 bases from V and 3 from J, leaving 2 bases between them. The CDR3 bases are TGTGCCAGCAGTTACTCCGACTATGGCTACACCTTC. Amino acids: CASSYSDYGYTF.

This clone was seen just once. The V call is TRBV6-5, the J call TRBJ1-2; no reliable D call. Trimming left V 5 bases short and J 8 bases short, with 18 bases between. This CDR3 has 14 residues. Germline CDR1 and CDR2: MNHEY and SVGAGI. The CDR3 loop reads CASSPPSGERGYTF. As DNA, the CDR3 is TGTGCCAGCAGTCCCCCATCCGGGGAACGCGGCTACACCTTC.